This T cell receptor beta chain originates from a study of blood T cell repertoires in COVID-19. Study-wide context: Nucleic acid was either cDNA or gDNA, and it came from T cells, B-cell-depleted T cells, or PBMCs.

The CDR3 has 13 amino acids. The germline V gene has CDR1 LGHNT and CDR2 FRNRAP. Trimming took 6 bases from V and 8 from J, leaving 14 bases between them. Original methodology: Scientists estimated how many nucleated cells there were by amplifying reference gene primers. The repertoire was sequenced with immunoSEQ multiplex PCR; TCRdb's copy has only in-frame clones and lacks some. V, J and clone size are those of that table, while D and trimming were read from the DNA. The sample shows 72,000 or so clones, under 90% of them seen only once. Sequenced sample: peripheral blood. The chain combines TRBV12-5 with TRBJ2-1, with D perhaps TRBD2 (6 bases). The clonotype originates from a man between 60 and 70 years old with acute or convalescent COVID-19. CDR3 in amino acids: CASGGTLGHEQFF. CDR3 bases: TGTGCTAGTGGGGGGACTCTAGGACATGAGCAGTTCTTC.